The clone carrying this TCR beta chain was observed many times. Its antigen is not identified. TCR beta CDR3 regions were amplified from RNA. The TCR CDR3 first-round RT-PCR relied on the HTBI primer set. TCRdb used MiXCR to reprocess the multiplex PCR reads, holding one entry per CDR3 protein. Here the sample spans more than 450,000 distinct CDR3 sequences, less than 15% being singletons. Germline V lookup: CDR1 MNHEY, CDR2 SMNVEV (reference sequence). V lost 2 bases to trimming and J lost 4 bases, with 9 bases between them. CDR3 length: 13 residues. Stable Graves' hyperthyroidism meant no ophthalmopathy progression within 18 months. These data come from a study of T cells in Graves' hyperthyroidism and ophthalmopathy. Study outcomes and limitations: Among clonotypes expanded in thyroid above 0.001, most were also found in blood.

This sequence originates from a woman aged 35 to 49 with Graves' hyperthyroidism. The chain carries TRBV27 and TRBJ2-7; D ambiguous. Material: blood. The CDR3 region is CASSLKQFYEQYF. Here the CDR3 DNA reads TGTGCCAGCAGTTTAAAACAGTTTTACGAGCAGTACTTC.